The present T cell receptor beta chain was sequenced within a study of T-cell reconstitution after alpha-beta-depleted transplantation in children. This clonotype was seen more than once but under ten times. Its antigen remains unidentified. Unique molecular identifiers were used in preparing the TCRbeta library. Using its own MiXCR run on the PCR reads, TCRdb lists one record per CDR3 protein. This table has hundreds of thousands of distinct CDR3 sequences, 13% appearing once. Regarding the study as a whole: Where alpha-beta T cells came from about two months after transplant was reportedly several hundred expanded graft clones. Newly generated T cells supplied most T-cell counts and diversity one year post-transplant. Some patients' high day-60 TCRbeta diversity was attributed to recipient cells surviving conditioning.

The receptor comes from a girl aged 2-10 years with congenital amegakaryocytic thrombocytopenia, due to receive a stem cell transplant. The sample was PBMCs, taken before TCRalphabeta/CD19-depleted stem cell transplant.

In DNA form, the CDR3 reads TGTGCCAGCAGCAAGCTAGCGGGAAGCTCCTACAATGAGCAGTTCTTC. This codes for CASSKLAGSSYNEQFF. This chain uses TRBV7-9 with TRBJ2-1; TRBD2 matches at 9 bases. The ends lost 5 bases at V and 0 bases at J; junction bases unmatched: 5. Per germline, CDR1 SEHNR and CDR2 FQNEAQ (reference sequence). There are 16 residues in the CDR3.